The 13 T cell receptor beta chains below all came from one sample that was sequenced in a study of T cell responses to AZD1222 COVID-19 vaccine. Measured with immunoSEQ multiplex PCR; TCRdb has only the in-frame clones, and not every one. The repertoire has 100,000 to 150,000 clones, roughly 87% of them found once; the top ten carry around 1.6%. The sample consisted of peripheral blood, taken on day 0 of AZD1222 vaccination. All receptors come from an adult in good health.

This chain connects TRBV10-3 to TRBJ2-7, with D tentatively TRBD1 or TRBD2 (5 bases each). V was cut by 1 base and J by 1 base, with 14 bases left in between. The length of the CDR3 is 16 residues. The V gene's germline CDR1 is ENHRY and CDR2 SYGVKD. CDR3 DNA: TGTGCCATCAGTGAGTTTGGGGAGACAGCTTCCTACGAGCAGTACTTC. Translating it yields CAISEFGETASYEQYF.

This chain connects TRBV18 to TRBJ1-2; D not resolved. The germline gives CDR1 KGHSH, CDR2 LQKENI. The CDR3 extends over 13 amino acids. Trimming took 3 bases from V and 4 from J, leaving 9 bases between them. The CDR3 coding sequence is TGTGCCAGCTCACCCCAAGACCCCTATGGCTACACCTTC. Translation: CASSPQDPYGYTF.

This clone was seen a handful of times. V usage is TRBV5-1 and J usage is TRBJ2-3, with TRBD1 as a possible D gene (6 bases). Germline CDR1 is SGHRS and CDR2 is YFSETQ. V lost 0 bases, J lost 6 bases, and 11 bases lay in between. The CDR3 spans 14 residues. CDR3 nucleotide sequence: TGCGCCAGCAGCTTGGGAGGGGGTTCGGATACGCAGTATTTT. Its translation is CASSLGGGSDTQYF. Filled out from reference TRBV5-1 and TRBJ2-3, the complete variable domain reads KAGVTQTPRYLIKTRGQQVTLSCSPISGHRSVSWYQQTPGQGLQFLFEYFSETQRNKGNFPGRFSGRQFSNSRSEMNVSTLELGDSALYLCASSLGGGSDTQYFGPGTRLTVL.

In this sample, this clone turned up a few times. The chain uses TRBV28 and TRBJ2-7; D may be TRBD2 (7 bases). CDR3 length: 20 residues. CDR1 is MDHEN and CDR2 is SYDVKM in the germline V gene. With 6 bases removed from V and 1 base from J, the gap between germline ends came to 31 bases. CDR3 sequence reads: CASSPGWGEGGGLSSYEQYF. As DNA, the CDR3 is TGTGCCAGCAGCCCAGGATGGGGGGAGGGCGGGGGCCTATCATCCTACGAGCAGTACTTC.

This clone occurred a few times. This chain links TRBV24-1 with TRBJ2-3; no definite D call. CDR3 length: 16 residues. The V gene's germline CDR1 is KGHDR and CDR2 SFDVKD. Trimming cost V 0 bases and J 1 base, with 10 bases left between them. CDR3 sequence: CATSDLRHVGTDTQYF. CDR3 in DNA: TGTGCCACCAGTGATTTGAGGCACGTAGGCACAGATACGCAGTATTTT.

The rearrangement uses TRBV27 and TRBJ2-7; no clear D. Trimming pared 6 bases from V and 5 bases from J, leaving 20 bases between. Germline CDR1 MNHEY, CDR2 SMNVEV (reference sequence). This CDR3 has 15 amino acids. CDR3 DNA: TGTGCCAGCAGGACGACTCTAAGATACCCCCACGAGCAGTACTTC. It translates to CASRTTLRYPHEQYF.

V usage is TRBV7-8 and J usage is TRBJ2-1; D gene ambiguous. Trimming stripped 5 bases from V and 5 bases from J, with 16 bases between. The CDR3 spans 15 residues. Germline V lookup: CDR1 SGHVS, CDR2 FQNEAQ. CDR3 in amino acids: CASSPIGRVDNEQFF. The CDR3 region has the DNA TGTGCCAGCAGCCCTATTGGAAGGGTAGACAATGAGCAGTTCTTC.

In its sample, this clone was seen once. The chain combines TRBV4-3 with TRBJ2-3; D unresolved. There are 13 residues in the CDR3. Trimming left V 4 bases short and J 6 bases short, with 11 bases between. Germline V gene lookup returns CDR1 LGHNA and CDR2 YSLEER. The CDR3 is CASSPNYLDTQYF. CDR3 nucleotides: TGCGCCAGCAGCCCCAATTACTTGGATACGCAGTATTTT.

The chain has TRBV24-1 and TRBJ2-1; a weak D match, TRBD1 (7 bases). V was trimmed by 3 bases and J by 7 bases, leaving 9 bases between them. The CDR3 spans 13 residues. The germline CDR1 and CDR2 sequences are KGHDR and SFDVKD. The CDR3 bases are TGTGCCACCAGTGATCCAGGGGGGAATGAGCAGTTCTTC. Its protein product is CATSDPGGNEQFF.

The chain joins TRBV21-1 to TRBJ1-6. TRBV21-1 is classified as a pseudogene. The CDR3 totals 17 residues. The CDR3 DNA reads as TGTGCCAGCGGCACCGGGTCCGCGTTGCCGGGGGATTCACCCCTCCACTTT. Translating it yields CASGTGSALPGDSPLHF.

This clone was detected only once. The V and J genes are TRBV6-5 and TRBJ2-1; weak D call: TRBD2 (6 bases). Trimming cost V 8 bases and J 3 bases, with 14 bases left between them. CDR3 length: 14 residues. CDR1 is MNHEY and CDR2 is SVGAGI in the germline V gene. The CDR3 DNA is TGTGCCAGCGGGCGGGGTGGAGGCTACAATGAGCAGTTCTTC. Translated: CASGRGGGYNEQFF.

This clone came up once. This chain uses TRBV9 with TRBJ1-6; 9 nucleotides line up with TRBD1. Per germline, CDR1 SGDLS and CDR2 YYNGEE. Trimming removed 4 bases from V and 9 bases from J; junction bases left unmatched: 5. The CDR3 loop spans 14 amino acids. The CDR3 DNA reads TGTGCCAGCAGCTCTCGACAGGGGGGTTCACCCCTCCACTTT. It yields the protein CASSSRQGGSPLHF.

The chain combines TRBV7-5 with TRBJ1-4; whether TRBD1, the table's D call, matches the DNA was not checked. TRBV7-5 is flagged as a pseudogene. The CDR3 sequence is 16 residues long. The CDR3 region is CVRSFPDRERNEKLFF. Written as DNA, the CDR3 is TGTGTCAGAAGCTTCCCAGACAGGGAAAGGAATGAAAAACTGTTTTTT.